This TCR beta chain is drawn from a study of blood T cell repertoires in COVID-19 (TCRdb year 2020). For the wider study: Samples from collaborators originated in the United States, Italy and Spain and spanned both the acute and convalescent phases of COVID-19. The material from the prospective study consisted of cDNA or gDNA derived from T cells, B-cell-depleted T cells, or PBMCs. Deeply sampled blood TCRbeta repertoires from subjects exposed to, actively infected with, or recovered from COVID-19 were included in the dataset. The repertoires were released in a freely available public database intended as a resource for research on the immune response to SARS-CoV-2. The samples were drawn from the first 160 participants of the ongoing ImmuneRACE study and from 950 to 1,500 subjects provided by 6 global collaborators. Sample metadata almost always included a de-identified subject ID, COVID-19 status, age in years and sex. Where HLA class I and class II types were available, the types were taken from metadata supplied by the sample provider, not from assay-based typing. Results and caveats for the whole study, not just this receptor: Clinical and demographic metadata were provided uncurated, with the amount varying by source and participant.

The immunoSEQ Assay, a bias-controlled multiplex PCR, was used to amplify TCRbeta CDR3 regions from genomic DNA. As for the original processing: The number of nucleated cells in each sample was estimated by amplification of reference gene primers within the assay. To quantify the absolute abundance of each unique TCRbeta CDR3 rearrangement, sequence reads were collapsed and filtered. For each sample, productive Simpson clonality was calculated as the square root of Simpson's diversity index across productive rearrangements. TCRdb's version of the immuneACCESS table is confined to in-frame rearrangements and falls short of the full clone set. An unresolved V gene accounts for under half of the shortfall where checked; the remainder is of unknown origin. V and J calls and clone size follow that table, whereas D and trimming were derived from the DNA. This sample gives some 210,000 clones in total; approximately 81% of them show up just once. The ten top clones hold more than 8.5% of the sample.

Enrolling through a virtual design, the prospective study's participants ranged in age from roughly 18 to 95 years and lived across 20 to 25 United States geographic areas. In the prospective study, participants were assigned to cohorts based on the clinical history participants reported in a screening survey and a study questionnaire. In the prospective study, mobile phlebotomists collected whole blood, serum and a nasopharyngeal or oropharyngeal swab from each participant. Prospective study participants could optionally give additional blood draws and questionnaires over a roughly two-month period. Before DNA extraction, blood samples from the prospective study were shipped at room temperature or frozen. This clone has only one observation. Its antigen specificity is not known. Nothing much larger sits one base from this clone, and base qualities are not available. At the junction V is shortened by 0 bases and J by 7 bases; bases outside the gene matches: 11. The CDR3 has 18 amino acids, counting the end cysteine and phenylalanine. The entry retains the CDR3 DNA only, 54 bases that are in frame from base 1. Taken from the germline V gene, the CDR1 and CDR2 loops are MNHNS and SASEGT.

This receptor was taken from a woman between 45 and 65 years old with acute COVID-19. The sequence joins TRBV6-1 to TRBJ2-1, with 11 middle bases fitting TRBD1. The sample comprised PBMCs or T cells enriched from blood (not recorded which). The DNA sequence follows: TGTGCCAGCAGTGAAGCGTGGGGGAGGACAGGGGGCAGGAATGAGCAGTTCTTC. It is translated as CASSEAWGRTGGRNEQFF.